The source of this TCR beta chain is a study of shared clonotypes between healthy human individuals. Study information: CD4 naive and CD4 memory each took three plates per donor, while CD8 naive took two and CD8 memory one. Study-level results: Investigators collected only blood, and repertoires in tissues likely differ. The genetic and exposure-history diversity represented was limited by few donors.

On this clone: The antigen is unknown.

DNA at around 210 ng, roughly 27,000 T cell genomes, went into sorted-subset replicate PCRs. Sequencing was performed with immunoSEQ multiplex PCR; in TCRdb, only in-frame clones are kept and a portion is missing. The top ten clones hold 1.2% of a sample with 1.5 million to 2.5 million clones, just under 95% of them seen once. CD8 cells classed as naive were CD45RO-negative and positively selected for CCR7, excluding terminally differentiated effector memory CD45RA+ cells. This CDR3 has 15 residues. V gave up 0 bases and J gave up 2 bases, with 11 bases separating them. The V gene's germline CDR1 is LGHNA and CDR2 YSLEER.

The TCR comes from a man aged 18 to 29 in good health. The specimen sequenced was naive CD8+ T cells sorted from blood. The V call is TRBV4-3, the J call TRBJ2-7; D gene uncertain. CDR3 DNA sequence: TGCGCCAGCAGCCAAGACGGTTCAGTTGCCTACGAGCAGTACTTC. Encoded protein: CASSQDGSVAYEQYF.